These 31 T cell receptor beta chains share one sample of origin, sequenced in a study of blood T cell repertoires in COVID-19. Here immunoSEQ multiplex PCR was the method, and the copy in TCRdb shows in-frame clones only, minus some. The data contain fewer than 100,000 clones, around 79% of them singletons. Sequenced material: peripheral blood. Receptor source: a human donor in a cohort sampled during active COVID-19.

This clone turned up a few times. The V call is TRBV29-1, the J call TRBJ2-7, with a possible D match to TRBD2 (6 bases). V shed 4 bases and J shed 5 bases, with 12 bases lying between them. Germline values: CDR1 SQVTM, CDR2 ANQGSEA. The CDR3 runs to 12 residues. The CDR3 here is CSVADAGNEQYF. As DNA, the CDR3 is TGCAGCGTTGCAGACGCGGGAAACGAGCAGTACTTC.

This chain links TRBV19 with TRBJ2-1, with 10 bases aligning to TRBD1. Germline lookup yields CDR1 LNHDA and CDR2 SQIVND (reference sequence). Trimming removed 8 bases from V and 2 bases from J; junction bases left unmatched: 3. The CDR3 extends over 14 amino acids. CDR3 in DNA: TGTGCCAGTGGGGGACAGGGGACCTACAATGAGCAGTTCTTC. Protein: CASGGQGTYNEQFF.

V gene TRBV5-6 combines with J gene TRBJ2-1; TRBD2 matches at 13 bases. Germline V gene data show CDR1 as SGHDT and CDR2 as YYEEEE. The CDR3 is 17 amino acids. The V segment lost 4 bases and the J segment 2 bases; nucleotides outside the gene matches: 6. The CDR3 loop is CASSPWTSGSPYNEQFF. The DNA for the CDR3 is TGTGCCAGCAGCCCCTGGACTAGCGGGAGCCCCTACAATGAGCAGTTCTTC.

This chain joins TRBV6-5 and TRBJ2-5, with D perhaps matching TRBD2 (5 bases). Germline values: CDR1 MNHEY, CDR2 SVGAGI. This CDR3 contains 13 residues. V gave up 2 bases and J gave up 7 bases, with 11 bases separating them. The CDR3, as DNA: TGTGCCAGCAGTTACCCCGCGAGCGGGACCCAGTACTTC. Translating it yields CASSYPASGTQYF.

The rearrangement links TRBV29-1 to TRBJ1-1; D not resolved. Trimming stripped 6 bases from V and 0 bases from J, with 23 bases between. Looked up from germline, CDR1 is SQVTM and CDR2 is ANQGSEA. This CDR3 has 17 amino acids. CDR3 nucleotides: TGCAGCGTCGCCCGAAGTCTCGTGCCAGACTTGAACACTGAAGCTTTCTTT. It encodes CSVARSLVPDLNTEAFF.

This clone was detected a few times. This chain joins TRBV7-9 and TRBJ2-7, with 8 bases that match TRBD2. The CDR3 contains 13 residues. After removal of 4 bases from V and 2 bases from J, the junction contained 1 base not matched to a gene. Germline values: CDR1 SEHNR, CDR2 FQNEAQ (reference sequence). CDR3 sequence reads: CASSSGRAYEQYF. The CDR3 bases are TGTGCCAGCAGCTCCGGGAGGGCCTACGAGCAGTACTTC.

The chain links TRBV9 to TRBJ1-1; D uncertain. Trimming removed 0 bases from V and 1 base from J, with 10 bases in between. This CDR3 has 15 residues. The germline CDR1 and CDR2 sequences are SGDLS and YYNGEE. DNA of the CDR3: TGTGCCAGCAGCGTAGCGGGGTCGGCGAACACTGAAGCTTTCTTT. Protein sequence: CASSVAGSANTEAFF.

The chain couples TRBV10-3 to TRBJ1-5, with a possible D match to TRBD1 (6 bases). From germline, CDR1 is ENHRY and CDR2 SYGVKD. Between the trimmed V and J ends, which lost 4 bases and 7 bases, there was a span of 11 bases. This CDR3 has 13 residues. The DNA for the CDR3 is TGTGCCATCAGTGGACAGGATGGCCAGCCCCAGCATTTT. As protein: CAISGQDGQPQHF.

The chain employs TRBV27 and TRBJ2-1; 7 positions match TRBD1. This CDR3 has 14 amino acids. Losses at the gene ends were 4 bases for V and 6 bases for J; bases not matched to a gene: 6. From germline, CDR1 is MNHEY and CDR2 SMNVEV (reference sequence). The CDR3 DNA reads TGTGCCAGCAGTTCTCCCCGGGACAGCAATGAGCAGTTCTTC. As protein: CASSSPRDSNEQFF.

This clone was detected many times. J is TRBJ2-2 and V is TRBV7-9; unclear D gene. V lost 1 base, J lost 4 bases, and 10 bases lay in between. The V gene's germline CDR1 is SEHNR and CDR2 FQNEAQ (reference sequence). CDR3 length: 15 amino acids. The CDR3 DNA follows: TGTGCCAGCAGCTTAGTTAGCACGGGCACCGGGGAGCTGTTTTTT. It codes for CASSLVSTGTGELFF.

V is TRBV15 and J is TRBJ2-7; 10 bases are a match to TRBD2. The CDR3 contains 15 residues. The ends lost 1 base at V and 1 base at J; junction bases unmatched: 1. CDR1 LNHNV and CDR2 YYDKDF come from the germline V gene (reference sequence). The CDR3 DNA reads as TGTGCCACCAGCAGAGGACTAGCGGGTTCCTACGAGCAGTACTTC. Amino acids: CATSRGLAGSYEQYF. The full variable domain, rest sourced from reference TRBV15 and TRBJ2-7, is DAMVIQNPRYQVTQFGKPVTLSCSQTLNHNVMYWYQQKSSQAPKLLFHYYDKDFNNEADTPDNFQSRRPNTSFCFLDIRSPGLGDTAMYLCATSRGLAGSYEQYFGPGTRLTVT.

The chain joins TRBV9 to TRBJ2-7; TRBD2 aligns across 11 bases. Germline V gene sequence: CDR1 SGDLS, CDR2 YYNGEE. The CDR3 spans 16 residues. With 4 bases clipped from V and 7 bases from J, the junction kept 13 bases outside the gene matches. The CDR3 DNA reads TGTGCCAGCAGCCCCTCCCCGGGACTAGCGGTATCGGAGCAGTACTTC. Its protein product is CASSPSPGLAVSEQYF.

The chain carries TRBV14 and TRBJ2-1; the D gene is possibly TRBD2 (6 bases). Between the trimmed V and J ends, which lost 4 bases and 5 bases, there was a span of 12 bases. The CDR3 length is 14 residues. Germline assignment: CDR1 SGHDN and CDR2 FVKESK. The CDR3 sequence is CASSPGLRNNEQFF. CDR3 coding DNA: TGTGCCAGCAGCCCGGGACTCAGGAACAATGAGCAGTTCTTC.

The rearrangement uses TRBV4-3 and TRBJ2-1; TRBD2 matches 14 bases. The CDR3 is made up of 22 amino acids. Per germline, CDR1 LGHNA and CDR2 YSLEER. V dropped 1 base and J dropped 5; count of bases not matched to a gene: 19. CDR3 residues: CASSQAHKTSGRAHRRDNEQFF. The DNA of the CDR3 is TGCGCCAGCAGCCAAGCCCATAAGACTAGCGGGAGGGCTCACCGCCGGGACAATGAGCAGTTCTTC.

CDR3 amino acids: CASSQERQNNQPQHF. The CDR3 region has the DNA TGCGCCAGCAGCCAAGAGCGACAGAACAATCAGCCCCAGCATTTT. This chain uses TRBV4-1 with TRBJ1-5; weak D call: TRBD1 (5 bases). This CDR3 contains 15 residues. With 0 bases removed from V and 3 bases from J, the gap between germline ends came to 9 bases. Per germline, CDR1 MGHRA and CDR2 YSYEKL.

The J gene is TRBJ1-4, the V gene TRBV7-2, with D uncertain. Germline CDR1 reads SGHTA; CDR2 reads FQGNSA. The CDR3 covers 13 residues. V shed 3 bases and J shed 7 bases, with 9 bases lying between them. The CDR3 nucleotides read TGTGCCAGCAGCTTGGAGGGAGGTGAAAAACTGTTTTTT. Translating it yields CASSLEGGEKLFF.

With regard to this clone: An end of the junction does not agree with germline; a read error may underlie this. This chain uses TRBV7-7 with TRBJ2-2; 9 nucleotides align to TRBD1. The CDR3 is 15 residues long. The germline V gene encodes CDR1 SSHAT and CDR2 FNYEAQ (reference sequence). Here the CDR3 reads CASSRDRANTGELFF. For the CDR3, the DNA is TGTGCTAGCAGCCGGGACAGGGCGAACACCGGGGAGCTGTTTTTT.

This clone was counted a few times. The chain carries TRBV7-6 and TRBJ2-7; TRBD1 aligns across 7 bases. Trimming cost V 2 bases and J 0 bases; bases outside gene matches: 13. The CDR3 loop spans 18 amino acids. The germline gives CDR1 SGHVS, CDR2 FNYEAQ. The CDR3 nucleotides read TGTGCCAGCAGCTTACTTCCTGGGGTCACAGGGGACTCCTACGAGCAGTACTTC. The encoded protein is CASSLLPGVTGDSYEQYF.

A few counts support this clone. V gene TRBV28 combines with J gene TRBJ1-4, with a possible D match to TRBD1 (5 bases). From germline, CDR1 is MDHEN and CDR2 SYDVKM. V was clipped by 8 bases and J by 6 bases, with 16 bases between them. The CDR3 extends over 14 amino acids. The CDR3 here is CASCRLGEDEKLFF. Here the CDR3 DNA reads TGTGCCAGCTGCCGACTAGGGGAGGATGAAAAACTGTTTTTT.

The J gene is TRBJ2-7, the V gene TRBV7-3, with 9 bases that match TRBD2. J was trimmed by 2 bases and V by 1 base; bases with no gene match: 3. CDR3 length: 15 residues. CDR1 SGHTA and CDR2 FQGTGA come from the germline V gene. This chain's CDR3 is CASSLSPSGTYEQYF. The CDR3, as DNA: TGTGCCAGCAGCTTAAGTCCTAGCGGGACCTACGAGCAGTACTTC.

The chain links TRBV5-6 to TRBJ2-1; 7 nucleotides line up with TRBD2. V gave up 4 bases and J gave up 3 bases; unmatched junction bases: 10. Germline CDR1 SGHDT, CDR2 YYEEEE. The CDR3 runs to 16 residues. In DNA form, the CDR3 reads TGTGCCAGCAGCCCCCGGGCGGGAGTGGTCTACAATGAGCAGTTCTTC. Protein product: CASSPRAGVVYNEQFF.

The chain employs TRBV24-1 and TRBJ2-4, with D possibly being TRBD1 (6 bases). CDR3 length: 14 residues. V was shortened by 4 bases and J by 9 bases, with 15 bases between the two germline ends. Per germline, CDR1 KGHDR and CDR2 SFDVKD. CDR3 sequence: CATSEAAGASIQYF. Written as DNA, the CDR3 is TGTGCCACCAGTGAAGCAGCAGGGGCGAGCATTCAGTACTTC.

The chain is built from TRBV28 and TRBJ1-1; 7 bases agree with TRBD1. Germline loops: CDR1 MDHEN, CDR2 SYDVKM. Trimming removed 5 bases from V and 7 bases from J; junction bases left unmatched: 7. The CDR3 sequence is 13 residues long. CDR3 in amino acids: CASSLPGQREAFF. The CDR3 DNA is TGTGCCAGCAGTCTGCCGGGACAGCGTGAAGCTTTCTTT.

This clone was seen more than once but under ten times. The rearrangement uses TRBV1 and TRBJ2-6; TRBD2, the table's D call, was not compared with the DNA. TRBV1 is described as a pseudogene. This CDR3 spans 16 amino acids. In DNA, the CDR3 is TGCACCAGCAGCCAAAGGACTAGCGAAACGGCCAACGTCCTGACTTTC. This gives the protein CTSSQRTSETANVLTF.

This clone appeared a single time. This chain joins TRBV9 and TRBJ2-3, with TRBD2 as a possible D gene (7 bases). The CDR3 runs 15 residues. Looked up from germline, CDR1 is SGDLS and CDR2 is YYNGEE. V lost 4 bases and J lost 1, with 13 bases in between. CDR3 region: CASSQGGDGTDTQYF. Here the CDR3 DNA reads TGTGCCAGCAGCCAAGGGGGGGACGGCACAGATACGCAGTATTTT.

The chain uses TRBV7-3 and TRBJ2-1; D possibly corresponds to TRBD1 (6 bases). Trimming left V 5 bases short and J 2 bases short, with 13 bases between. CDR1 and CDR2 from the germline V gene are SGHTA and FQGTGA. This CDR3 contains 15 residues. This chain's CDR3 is CASSRTGTTYNEQFF. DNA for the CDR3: TGTGCCAGCAGCCGTACCGGGACAACCTACAATGAGCAGTTCTTC.

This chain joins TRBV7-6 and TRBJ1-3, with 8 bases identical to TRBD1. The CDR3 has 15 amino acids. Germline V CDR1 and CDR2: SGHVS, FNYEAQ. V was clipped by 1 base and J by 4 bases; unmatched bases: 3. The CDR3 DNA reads TGTGCCAGCAGCTTAGTGACAGGGGAAGGAAACACCATATATTTT. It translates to CASSLVTGEGNTIYF.

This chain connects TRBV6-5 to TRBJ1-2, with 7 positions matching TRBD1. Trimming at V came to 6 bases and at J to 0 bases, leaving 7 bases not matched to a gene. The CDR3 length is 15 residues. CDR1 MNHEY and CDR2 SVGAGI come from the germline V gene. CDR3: CASRLGQAANYGYTF. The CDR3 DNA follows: TGTGCCAGCAGACTAGGACAGGCAGCTAACTATGGCTACACCTTC.

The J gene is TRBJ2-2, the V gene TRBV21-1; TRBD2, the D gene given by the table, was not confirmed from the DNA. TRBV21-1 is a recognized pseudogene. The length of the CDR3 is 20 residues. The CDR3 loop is CASSKHGTSGRDPNTGELFF. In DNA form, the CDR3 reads TGTGCCAGCAGCAAACACGGGACTAGCGGGAGGGATCCGAACACCGGGGAGCTGTTTTTT.

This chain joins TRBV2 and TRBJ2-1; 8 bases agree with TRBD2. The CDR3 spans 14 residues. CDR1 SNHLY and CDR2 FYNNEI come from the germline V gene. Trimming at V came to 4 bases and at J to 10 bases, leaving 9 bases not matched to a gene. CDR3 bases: TGTGCCAGCAGTGCCGGGACTAGAGTGCAAGAGCAGTTCTTC. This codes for CASSAGTRVQEQFF.

This chain's CDR3 is CASSLLGEKLFF. The CDR3 DNA follows: TGTGCCAGCAGCCTACTCGGGGAAAAACTGTTTTTT. The rearrangement uses TRBV7-6 and TRBJ1-4, with no clear D. This CDR3 region has 12 residues. CDR1 and CDR2 (germline): SGHVS, FNYEAQ. Trimming stripped 5 bases from V and 8 bases from J, with 9 bases between. Combining the CDR3 with reference TRBV7-6 and TRBJ1-4 gives the whole variable domain GAGVSQSPRYKVTKRGQDVALRCDPISGHVSLYWYRQALGQGPEFLTYFNYEAQQDKSGLPNDRFSAERPEGSISTLTIQRTEQRDSAMYRCASSLLGEKLFFGSGTQLSVL.